Listed here are 9 T cell receptor beta chains from one sample, sequenced in a study of T cell responses to AZD1222 COVID-19 vaccine. The protocol was immunoSEQ multiplex PCR, while the TCRdb copy is restricted to in-frame clones and leaves out a portion. Of 150,000 to 200,000 clones in the sample, about 91% were seen once. Sequences were derived from peripheral blood, sampled on day 0 of MenACWY control vaccination. The receptors shown here come from an adult in good health.

Written as DNA, the CDR3 is TGTGCCAGCAGTGAGATTAGATTACGGTCTAGCTCCTATAATTCACCCCTCCACTTT. It encodes CASSEIRLRSSSYNSPLHF. This chain uses TRBV6-1 with TRBJ1-6; D unresolved. CDR3 length: 19 residues. Trimming pared 3 bases from V and 0 bases from J, leaving 18 bases between. Germline loops: CDR1 MNHNS, CDR2 SASEGT.

This chain links TRBV7-2 with TRBJ2-7, with 10 bases fitting TRBD1. The CDR3 loop spans 15 amino acids. Germline CDR1 reads SGHTA; CDR2 reads FQGNSA. J was trimmed by 0 bases and V by 3 bases; bases with no gene match: 2. DNA of the CDR3: TGTGCCAGCAGCTTGGGACAGGGGCGCTCCTACGAGCAGTACTTC. Encoded protein: CASSLGQGRSYEQYF.

Only one count was recorded for this clone. The genes are TRBV2 and TRBJ1-1, with D possibly being TRBD1 (6 bases). The CDR3 is 14 residues long. Trimming left V 7 bases short and J 5 bases short, with 17 bases between. CDR1 SNHLY and CDR2 FYNNEI come from the germline V gene. The CDR3 is CASTPAGRGTEAFF. Written as DNA, the CDR3 is TGTGCCAGCACCCCGGCAGGGAGGGGGACTGAAGCTTTCTTT.

The chain is built from TRBV19 and TRBJ2-2; D not certain. Germline V gene sequence: CDR1 LNHDA, CDR2 SQIVND (reference sequence). CDR3 length equals 15 residues. The V gene lost 3 bases and the J gene lost 1 base, with 9 bases spanning the gap. This CDR3 is CASSIDVWNTGELFF. The DNA of the CDR3 is TGTGCCAGTAGTATTGACGTATGGAACACCGGGGAGCTGTTTTTT.

This chain links TRBV7-8 with TRBJ2-7, with 8 bases lining up with TRBD1. The length of the CDR3 is 14 residues. The germline gives CDR1 SGHVS, CDR2 FQNEAQ. V lost 1 base, J lost 3 bases, and 2 bases stayed unmatched. The CDR3 sequence: CASSLGTGLYEQYF. The CDR3 bases are TGTGCCAGCAGCTTAGGGACAGGGCTCTACGAGCAGTACTTC.

This clone showed up just once. CDR3 region: CASSLGTGLAKNIQYF. The CDR3 DNA is TGCGCCAGCAGCTTGGGGACAGGCCTAGCCAAAAACATTCAGTACTTC. This rearrangement joins TRBV5-1 to TRBJ2-4; TRBD1 aligns across 7 bases. In germline, CDR1 is SGHRS, CDR2 YFSETQ. The trim removed 0 bases at V and 0 bases at J, leaving 3 bases unmatched. The CDR3 is made up of 16 amino acids.

The chain couples TRBV7-3 to TRBJ2-3; TRBD2 is a possible D gene (5 bases). CDR3 length equals 16 residues. Germline lookup yields CDR1 SGHTA and CDR2 FQGTGA. The V gene lost 4 bases and the J gene lost 1 base, with 15 bases spanning the gap. The CDR3 DNA sequence: TGTGCCAGCAGCTCCCACTCGGGATCCCGCACAGATACGCAGTATTTT. Its protein is CASSSHSGSRTDTQYF.

This chain connects TRBV12-3 or TRBV12-4 to TRBJ2-5; D is uncertain. The CDR3 runs to 12 residues. Trimming pared 4 bases from V and 5 bases from J, leaving 8 bases between. CDR3 protein: CASSSDWETQYF. The CDR3 DNA is TGTGCCAGCAGTTCCGATTGGGAGACCCAGTACTTC.

The chain employs TRBV6-4 and TRBJ1-1; TRBD1 agrees at 9 bases. J lost 4 bases, V lost 6 bases, and 15 bases had no gene match. Germline V gene sequence: CDR1 MRHNA, CDR2 SNTAGT. CDR3 size: 17 residues. The CDR3 coding sequence is TGTGCCAGCAGCCGCTTACCGGGACAGGGCGGGGGCACTGAAGCTTTCTTT. Protein sequence: CASSRLPGQGGGTEAFF.